One sample yielded the 25 T cell receptor beta chains listed below, sequenced in a study of blood T cell repertoires in COVID-19 (dated by TCRdb to 2020 to 2022). The method was the immunoSEQ multiplex PCR assay. The immuneACCESS repertoire file appears here via TCRdb, limited to in-frame rearrangements. These files lack a portion of the clones; in checked studies, under half of the deficit traces to unresolved V genes, and the cause of the others is not known. The sample table records 40,000 to 50,000 clones; roughly 85% of these occur just once. The top ten constitute less than 3% of the sample. The specimen was peripheral blood. The receptors were sampled from a woman aged 80 or older with acute or convalescent COVID-19.

This chain uses TRBV5-6 with TRBJ1-1; D is unresolved. Looked up from germline, CDR1 is SGHDT and CDR2 is YYEEEE. The V and J ends lost 3 bases and 4 bases respectively, with 13 bases between them. This CDR3 contains 14 residues. The CDR3 loop reads CASSSPRRATEAFF. CDR3 nucleotide sequence: TGTGCCAGCAGCTCCCCGCGGCGAGCCACTGAAGCTTTCTTT.

The chain has TRBV9 and TRBJ1-4, with D hard to call. Germline V CDR1 and CDR2: SGDLS, YYNGEE. Trimming took off 4 bases at V and 0 bases at J, with 10 bases between the two ends. The CDR3 extends over 15 amino acids. CDR3 sequence reads: CASSRGLATNEKLFF. The DNA for the CDR3 is TGTGCCAGCAGCCGAGGATTGGCAACTAATGAAAAACTGTTTTTT.

This clone has only one observation. The CDR3: CARSPGQVSRDGYTF. The CDR3 nucleotides are TGTGCCAGAAGCCCAGGACAAGTATCAAGGGATGGCTACACCTTC. The chain links TRBV5-3 to TRBJ1-2; tentative D call: TRBD1 (5 bases). TRBV5-3 is an ORF for which the function is uncertain. This CDR3 comprises 15 residues. Trimming took 4 bases from V and 6 from J, leaving 19 bases between them.

The chain couples TRBV5-6 to TRBJ1-1; TRBD1 matches 8 bases. The germline CDR1 and CDR2 sequences are SGHDT and YYEEEE. Unmatched junction bases numbered 3, after V lost 4 bases and J lost 4 bases. The CDR3 totals 13 residues. CDR3 sequence: CASSGQGSTEAFF. The CDR3 region has the DNA TGTGCCAGCAGCGGACAGGGATCCACTGAAGCTTTCTTT.

The V call is TRBV18, the J call TRBJ1-1; D perhaps matches TRBD1 (6 bases). CDR3 length: 15 amino acids. CDR1 is KGHSH, CDR2 LQKENI, per germline. V was shortened by 6 bases and J by 1 base, with 15 bases between the two germline ends. CDR3 in DNA: TGTGCCAGCTCTTCGGGGGGCGTACAGAACACTGAAGCTTTCTTT. Amino acid sequence: CASSSGGVQNTEAFF.

This clone was recorded a few times. This chain links TRBV2 with TRBJ1-2; 8 positions agree with TRBD1. Per the germline V gene, CDR1 is SNHLY and CDR2 is FYNNEI. V lost 7 bases, J lost 4 bases, and 8 bases stayed unmatched. This CDR3 is built from 14 residues. The CDR3 protein is CASKVTGAAYGYTF. CDR3 coding DNA: TGTGCCAGCAAAGTGACAGGGGCCGCCTATGGCTACACCTTC. The full variable domain, completed using reference TRBV2 and TRBJ1-2, is EPEVTQTPSHQVTQMGQEVILRCVPISNHLYFYWYRQILGQKVEFLVSFYNNEISEKSEIFDDQFSVERPDGSNFTLKIRSTKLEDSAMYFCASKVTGAAYGYTFGSGTRLTVV.

The rearrangement links TRBV6-5 to TRBJ1-1, with 8 bases fitting TRBD1. CDR3 length: 14 amino acids. Germline-derived CDR1 and CDR2 are MNHEY and SVGAGI. V dropped 6 bases and J dropped 3; count of bases not matched to a gene: 6. The CDR3 sequence: CASSPGTGHTEAFF. The CDR3 DNA reads TGTGCCAGCAGCCCCGGGACAGGTCACACTGAAGCTTTCTTT.

The chain is built from TRBV12-3 or TRBV12-4 and TRBJ1-1, with D possibly TRBD1 on 5 matching bases. V lost 2 bases, J lost 11 bases, and 15 bases lay in between. The CDR3 is made up of 13 amino acids. CDR3 amino acids: CASSLLRGQGAFF. As DNA, the CDR3 is TGTGCCAGCAGTTTACTAAGGGGCCAGGGCGCTTTCTTT.

The gene calls are TRBV15 and TRBJ1-2, with D perhaps matching TRBD1 (6 bases). The CDR3 covers 15 residues. Germline V gene sequence: CDR1 LNHNV, CDR2 YYDKDF (reference sequence). V lost 5 bases and J 8 bases, leaving 21 bases between the germline ends. CDR3 in DNA: TGTGCCACCAGCCCTTCCCAGGGGAAGGGAGGGGGCTACACCTTC. Protein product: CATSPSQGKGGGYTF.

The rearrangement joins TRBV5-5 to TRBJ2-7; TRBD1 is a possible D gene (5 bases). The CDR3 is 17 amino acids. CDR1 is SGHKS and CDR2 is YYEKEE in the germline V gene (reference sequence). Trimming removed 0 bases at V and 2 bases at J, with 18 bases between. CDR3 protein: CASSLAILFGQPYEQYF. For the CDR3, the DNA is TGTGCCAGCAGCTTGGCCATACTCTTCGGACAACCCTACGAGCAGTACTTC.

The CDR3 loop is CASSLAYSTDTQYF. The CDR3 DNA is TGTGCCAGCAGTTTAGCCTACAGCACAGATACGCAGTATTTT. The V gene is TRBV27, the J gene TRBJ2-3, with no clear D. The CDR3 has 14 residues. Trimming took off 2 bases at V and 0 bases at J, with 6 bases between the two ends. Germline V gene lookup returns CDR1 MNHEY and CDR2 SMNVEV (reference sequence).

This clone appeared a single time. The chain carries TRBV6-6 and TRBJ1-6, with 7 positions matching TRBD1. CDR3 length: 16 amino acids. Germline V CDR1 and CDR2: MNHNY, SVGAGI (reference sequence). V lost 6 bases and J lost 1; bases outside the gene matches: 6. CDR3 sequence: CASRDGQASYNSPLHF. The CDR3 DNA is TGTGCCAGCAGGGACGGACAGGCGTCCTATAATTCACCCCTCCACTTT.

The CDR3 nucleotides are TGCGCCAGCAAAGGACTTCCTACCCCCGGCACAGGGTACCGGCGCACAGATACGCAGTATTTT. Amino acid sequence: CASKGLPTPGTGYRRTDTQYF. V gene TRBV4-1 combines with J gene TRBJ2-3, with D tentatively TRBD1 (6 bases). The CDR3 length is 21 residues. The germline CDR1 and CDR2 sequences are MGHRA and YSYEKL. The ends were cut back, 7 bases at V and 1 base at J, with 33 bases in the middle.

The J gene is TRBJ1-2, the V gene TRBV11-1; D call uncertain. V was cut by 3 bases and J by 8 bases, with 16 bases left in between. This CDR3 region has 14 residues. Germline CDR1 and CDR2: SGHAT and FQDESV (reference sequence). As DNA, the CDR3 is TGTGCCAGCAGCTTGGGTTCCTCGGGGAGAGGCTACACCTTC. Protein product: CASSLGSSGRGYTF. Based on the CDR3 plus reference TRBV11-1 and TRBJ1-2, the full variable domain is EAEVAQSPRYKITEKSQAVAFWCDPISGHATLYWYRQILGQGPELLVQFQDESVVDDSQLPKDRFSAERLKGVDSTLKIQPAELGDSAMYLCASSLGSSGRGYTFGSGTRLTVV.

This chain connects TRBV30 to TRBJ1-5; no definite D call. Trimming shortened V by 0 bases and J by 0 bases, and 6 bases separated the two germline ends. CDR3 length equals 14 residues. The germline CDR1 and CDR2 sequences are GTSNPN and SVGIG (reference sequence). CDR3 nucleotide sequence: TGTGCCTGGAGTGTACCACTTAGCAATCAGCCCCAGCATTTT. Translating gives CAWSVPLSNQPQHF.

The V call is TRBV7-9, the J call TRBJ2-2, with 8 bases matching TRBD1. The ends lost 4 bases at V and 3 bases at J; junction bases unmatched: 7. Germline CDR1 is SEHNR and CDR2 is FQNEAQ (reference sequence). There are 16 residues in the CDR3. CDR3 sequence reads: CASSYGQGKHTGELFF. The CDR3 DNA follows: TGTGCCAGCAGCTATGGACAGGGAAAGCACACCGGGGAGCTGTTTTTT.

J is TRBJ2-5 and V is TRBV5-1; 10 bases agree with TRBD1. CDR3 length: 16 residues. The germline CDR1 and CDR2 sequences are SGHRS and YFSETQ. With 0 bases clipped from V and 1 base from J, the junction kept 3 bases outside the gene matches. The CDR3 DNA reads TGCGCCAGCAGCTTGGGGGGACAGGGGTTCCAAGAGACCCAGTACTTC. Translation gives CASSLGGQGFQETQYF.

There are a few counts of this clone. The chain combines TRBV3-1 (or the pseudogene TRBV3-2) with TRBJ2-2, with 10 bases aligning to TRBD2. The V segment lost 5 bases and the J segment 0 bases; nucleotides outside the gene matches: 6. CDR1 is LGHDT, CDR2 YNNKEL, per germline (reference sequence). The CDR3 has 17 residues. DNA of the CDR3: TGTGCCAGCAGCTCCGGGACTAGCGCCACGAACACCGGGGAGCTGTTTTTT. Amino acids: CASSSGTSATNTGELFF.

The chain is built from TRBV5-1 and TRBJ1-1, with D perhaps matching TRBD1 (5 bases). This CDR3 has 14 amino acids. In germline, CDR1 is SGHRS, CDR2 YFSETQ. Trimming removed 7 bases at V and 1 base at J, with 14 bases between. This chain's CDR3 is CASGLDTKNTEAFF. As DNA, the CDR3 is TGCGCCAGCGGATTGGACACAAAGAACACTGAAGCTTTCTTT.

The chain couples TRBV19 to TRBJ2-7; 7 positions agree with TRBD2. In germline, CDR1 is LNHDA, CDR2 SQIVND (reference sequence). V dropped 7 bases and J dropped 3; count of bases not matched to a gene: 9. This CDR3 is 14 amino acids long. In DNA form, the CDR3 reads TGTGCCAGTACCGTCTACTGGGGGGGCTACGAGCAGTACTTC. It yields the protein CASTVYWGGYEQYF.

The chain has TRBV5-1 and TRBJ1-3; D not resolved. V was trimmed by 0 bases and J by 1 base, leaving 11 bases between them. Per the germline V gene, CDR1 is SGHRS and CDR2 is YFSETQ. The CDR3 length is 16 residues. The CDR3 sequence is CASSLDQVQSGNTIYF. The CDR3 DNA follows: TGCGCCAGCAGCTTGGACCAGGTACAGTCTGGAAACACCATATATTTT.

The chain couples TRBV9 to TRBJ2-3; D gene unclear. Trimming left V 2 bases short and J 1 base short, with 5 bases between. The CDR3 extends over 13 amino acids. CDR1 and CDR2 from the germline V gene are SGDLS and YYNGEE. The CDR3 nucleotides are TGTGCCAGCAGCGTCAGCGGCACAGATACGCAGTATTTT. This translates into CASSVSGTDTQYF.

The J gene is TRBJ2-2, the V gene TRBV11-1; D remains ambiguous. The CDR3 extends over 13 amino acids. V was cut by 0 bases and J by 8 bases, with 7 bases left in between. Germline-derived CDR1 and CDR2 are SGHAT and FQDESV (reference sequence). CDR3 residues: CASSLAKAGELFF. CDR3 DNA sequence: TGTGCCAGCAGCTTAGCGAAAGCGGGGGAGCTGTTTTTT.

Only a few counts were recorded for this clone. The chain combines TRBV5-1 with TRBJ2-5; D is ambiguous. V was cut by 3 bases and J by 2 bases, with 14 bases left in between. This CDR3 contains 15 residues. Germline V lookup: CDR1 SGHRS, CDR2 YFSETQ. CDR3 amino acids: CASSSQLFGQETQYF. The CDR3 nucleotides are TGCGCCAGCAGCTCACAACTATTCGGTCAAGAGACCCAGTACTTC.

The V call is TRBV5-1, the J call TRBJ1-2; D uncertain. The CDR3 runs 12 residues. With 4 bases removed from V and 9 bases from J, the gap between germline ends came to 13 bases. Germline V gene lookup returns CDR1 SGHRS and CDR2 YFSETQ. The CDR3 nucleotides are TGCGCCAGCAGCCCGCCTGACAATAGCTACACCTTC. Amino acids: CASSPPDNSYTF.